What follows are 25 T cell receptor beta chains derived from one specimen sequenced in a study of T cells in tumors after PD-1 blockade. Only in-frame clones appear in the TCRdb table, and some are missing; sequencing was by immunoSEQ multiplex PCR. The table includes 5,000 or so clones, 60% to 75% detected once. The source was tumor tissue, collected before anti-PD-1 treatment. These receptors were obtained from a human donor with cutaneous squamous cell carcinoma.

This rearrangement joins TRBV29-1 to TRBJ1-5; weak D call: TRBD1 (6 bases). The CDR3 is 14 amino acids. CDR1 is SQVTM and CDR2 is ANQGSEA in the germline V gene. The V end lost 5 bases, the J end lost 2 bases, and 13 bases lay between the germline ends. The CDR3 region has the DNA TGCAGCGTTACCTCGGGGGGCGGCAATCAGCCCCAGCATTTT. Amino acids: CSVTSGGGNQPQHF.

The chain joins TRBV2 to TRBJ1-5; TRBD1 matches 8 bases. Germline CDR1 is SNHLY and CDR2 is FYNNEI. Trimming cost V 6 bases and J 1 base; bases outside gene matches: 5. This CDR3 has 15 residues. CDR3 protein: CASRYGQGSNQPQHF. In nucleotides, the CDR3 is TGTGCCAGCAGGTATGGACAGGGAAGCAATCAGCCCCAGCATTTT.

The chain couples TRBV2 to TRBJ2-1; 10 nucleotides agree with TRBD2. The CDR3 is made up of 14 amino acids. J lost 7 bases, V lost 6 bases, and 6 bases had no gene match. From germline, CDR1 is SNHLY and CDR2 FYNNEI. Here the CDR3 reads CASRLAGAANEQFF. CDR3 nucleotide sequence: TGTGCCAGCAGGCTAGCGGGGGCAGCAAATGAGCAGTTCTTC.

This clone showed up just once. CDR3 loop: CASLRDSPNYGYTF. DNA for the CDR3: TGTGCCAGCCTTCGGGACAGTCCAAACTATGGCTACACCTTC. The chain carries TRBV6-5 and TRBJ1-2; 7 nucleotides match TRBD1. J was trimmed by 2 bases and V by 8 bases; bases with no gene match: 8. Germline loops: CDR1 MNHEY, CDR2 SVGAGI. The CDR3 spans 14 residues.

The rearrangement links TRBV19 to TRBJ1-5; D is unresolved. V lost 5 bases to trimming and J lost 3 bases, with 17 bases between them. The CDR3 length is 16 residues. Germline V gene sequence: CDR1 LNHDA, CDR2 SQIVND (reference sequence). CDR3 in DNA: TGTGCCAGTAGTCCCCTTTCGCTCGGCTCCAATCAGCCCCAGCATTTT. This gives the protein CASSPLSLGSNQPQHF. Full variable domain (outside the CDR3, taken from reference TRBV19 and TRBJ1-5): DGGITQSPKYLFRKEGQNVTLSCEQNLNHDAMYWYRQDPGQGLRLIYYSQIVNDFQKGDIAEGYSVSREKKESFPLTVTSAQKNPTAFYLCASSPLSLGSNQPQHFGDGTRLSIL.

This clone was counted between two and nine times. The V gene is TRBV30, the J gene TRBJ1-4, with 8 bases matching TRBD1. V lost 0 bases and J lost 7; bases outside the gene matches: 4. The germline V gene has CDR1 GTSNPN and CDR2 SVGIG (reference sequence). This CDR3 region has 14 residues. CDR3 sequence: CAWSVTGGSEKLFF. The DNA for the CDR3 is TGTGCCTGGAGTGTAACAGGGGGGAGTGAAAAACTGTTTTTT.

The V gene is TRBV4-1, the J gene TRBJ2-4; D is ambiguous. Germline lookup yields CDR1 MGHRA and CDR2 YSYEKL. The CDR3 sequence is 17 residues long. V lost 0 bases and J 0 bases, leaving 12 bases between the germline ends. In DNA form, the CDR3 reads TGCGCCAGCAGCCAAGATGCGGCGGACCTAGCCAAAAACATTCAGTACTTC. This codes for CASSQDAADLAKNIQYF.

V usage is TRBV7-9 and J usage is TRBJ2-5; a possible D gene is TRBD2 (6 bases). This CDR3 comprises 17 residues. The germline gives CDR1 SEHNR, CDR2 FQNEAQ (reference sequence). Trimming removed 0 bases at V and 1 base at J, with 15 bases between. This CDR3 reads CASSLAGLVGSQETQYF. The CDR3 DNA sequence: TGTGCCAGCAGCTTAGCGGGTTTAGTCGGGAGCCAAGAGACCCAGTACTTC.

This clone has a handful of counts. J is TRBJ2-7 and V is TRBV4-1, with TRBD2 matching 13 bases. The CDR3 contains 13 residues. The germline gives CDR1 MGHRA, CDR2 YSYEKL. Unmatched junction bases numbered 1, after V lost 4 bases and J lost 7 bases. CDR3 sequence: CASSLGLAGEQYF. In nucleotides, the CDR3 is TGCGCCAGCAGCCTGGGACTAGCGGGGGAGCAGTACTTC.

The V and J genes are TRBV7-2 and TRBJ2-1; D not resolved. Germline CDR1 SGHTA, CDR2 FQGNSA. The CDR3 contains 13 residues. V lost 6 bases to trimming and J lost 0 bases, with 6 bases between them. In nucleotides, the CDR3 is TGTGCCAGCAGTTTCAGCTCCTACAATGAGCAGTTCTTC. Translation gives CASSFSSYNEQFF.

The CDR3 DNA reads TGTGCCAGCAGTGGTCAAGCGGGGGCCGACATTCAGTACTTC. Translation: CASSGQAGADIQYF. The chain couples TRBV2 to TRBJ2-4; 8 bases line up with TRBD2. The CDR3 is 14 amino acids. Looked up from germline, CDR1 is SNHLY and CDR2 is FYNNEI. V dropped 4 bases and J dropped 8; count of bases not matched to a gene: 7.

V gene TRBV29-1 combines with J gene TRBJ1-2; D is possibly TRBD1 (6 bases). Germline assignment: CDR1 SQVTM and CDR2 ANQGSEA. CDR3 length: 15 residues. V lost 5 bases, J lost 3 bases, and 19 bases lay in between. This chain's CDR3 is CSVRFIQGQDYGYTF. In DNA form, the CDR3 reads TGCAGCGTTAGGTTTATACAGGGTCAAGACTATGGCTACACCTTC.

On this clone itself: Distinct nucleotide sequences in the sample also encode this CDR3. This chain uses TRBV13 with TRBJ1-2, with TRBD1 identical over 8 bases. CDR3 length equals 14 residues. J gave up 3 bases and V 0 bases, and 0 bases lay outside the gene matches. Per germline, CDR1 PRHDT and CDR2 FYEKMQ (reference sequence). CDR3 DNA: TGTGCCAGCAGCTTAGGGACAGGGGACTATGGCTACACCTTC. Its protein is CASSLGTGDYGYTF.

The genes are TRBV9 and TRBJ2-1; 11 bases are shared with TRBD2. V shed 2 bases and J 6 bases; nucleotides not matched to a gene: 4. The germline CDR1 and CDR2 sequences are SGDLS and YYNGEE. The CDR3 loop spans 15 amino acids. The CDR3 coding sequence is TGTGCCAGCAGCGTCCAAGGACTAGCGGGCAATGAGCAGTTCTTC. Amino acids: CASSVQGLAGNEQFF.

This clone has more than one count but fewer than ten. The chain links TRBV5-1 to TRBJ2-2, with 9 bases fitting TRBD2. The CDR3 consists of 17 residues. Trimming took 0 bases from V and 4 from J; bases not matched to a gene: 7. The germline CDR1 and CDR2 sequences are SGHRS and YFSETQ. CDR3 in DNA: TGCGCCAGCAGCTTGGCATTAGCGGGGGACCCCACCGGGGAGCTGTTTTTT. Protein: CASSLALAGDPTGELFF.

The V call is TRBV7-3, the J call TRBJ2-5, with D perhaps matching TRBD2 (5 bases). The V end was cut by 5 bases, the J end by 5 bases, with 15 bases between. The CDR3 has 14 amino acids. The germline CDR1 and CDR2 sequences are SGHTA and FQGTGA. CDR3 in amino acids: CASSPATGVETQYF. The CDR3, as DNA: TGTGCCAGCAGCCCAGCCACCGGGGTCGAGACCCAGTACTTC.

This clone has a handful of counts. The genes are TRBV3-1 (or the pseudogene TRBV3-2) and TRBJ2-4, with a weak D call TRBD1 (6 bases). CDR1 is LGHDT, CDR2 YNNKEL, per germline (reference sequence). This CDR3 has 17 residues. Trimming took 2 bases from V and 1 from J, leaving 15 bases between them. In DNA form, the CDR3 reads TGTGCCAGCAGCCAAAAAACAGGGATGGGGGCCAAAAACATTCAGTACTTC. It codes for CASSQKTGMGAKNIQYF.

The V gene is TRBV5-4, the J gene TRBJ2-3; no definite D call. The germline CDR1 and CDR2 sequences are SGHNT and YYREEE (reference sequence). There are 11 residues in the CDR3. Trimming left V 3 bases short and J 6 bases short, with 5 bases between. The CDR3 DNA reads TGTGCCAGCAGCTCGCACGATACGCAGTATTTT. Translation: CASSSHDTQYF.

The chain is built from TRBV11-3 and TRBJ1-6; D not certain. CDR1 is SGHNT, CDR2 YENEEA, per germline. CDR3 length equals 18 residues. V was pared by 5 bases and J by 0 bases, with 17 bases between. CDR3 bases: TGTGCCAGCAGCCGCCTTAAGTTTGAATTCTCCTATAATTCACCCCTCCACTTT. Translated: CASSRLKFEFSYNSPLHF. Full variable domain (missing parts from reference TRBV11-3 and TRBJ1-6): EAGVVQSPRYKIIEKKQPVAFWCNPISGHNTLYWYLQNLGQGPELLIRYENEEAVDDSQLPKDRFSAERLKGVDSTLKIQPAELGDSAVYLCASSRLKFEFSYNSPLHFGNGTRLTVT.

The rearrangement joins TRBV6-6 to TRBJ2-1, with TRBD1 matching over 9 bases. This CDR3 contains 16 residues. CDR1 and CDR2 from the germline V gene are MNHNY and SVGAGI (reference sequence). V trimming: 5 bases; J trimming: 0 bases; junction bases outside the gene matches: 5. The CDR3 reads CASSPGQGSSYNEQFF. The CDR3 DNA is TGTGCCAGCAGTCCAGGACAGGGGTCCTCCTACAATGAGCAGTTCTTC.

The chain is built from TRBV3-1 (or the pseudogene TRBV3-2) and TRBJ2-7, with D uncertain. V was trimmed by 3 bases and J by 2 bases, leaving 17 bases between them. The CDR3 has 16 amino acids. From germline, CDR1 is LGHDT and CDR2 YNNKEL (reference sequence). The CDR3 loop is CASSQLSRGPTYEQYF. CDR3 DNA: TGTGCCAGCAGCCAGCTATCTCGAGGCCCCACCTACGAGCAGTACTTC.

The CDR3 nucleotides are TGCGCCAGCAGCCATCCCGGACAGGGGTACACTGAAGCTTTCTTT. Translating gives CASSHPGQGYTEAFF. The rearrangement joins TRBV4-1 to TRBJ1-1, with TRBD1 matching over 9 bases. Germline V CDR1 and CDR2: MGHRA, YSYEKL. Trimming cost V 3 bases and J 3 bases; bases outside gene matches: 5. The CDR3 has 15 residues.

The chain joins TRBV6-5 to TRBJ2-1; D perhaps matches TRBD1 (6 bases). V gave up 6 bases and J gave up 3 bases, with 15 bases separating them. This CDR3 has 15 residues. CDR1 and CDR2 from the germline V gene are MNHEY and SVGAGI. CDR3 in DNA: TGTGCCAGCAGCCGCACAGGGCTGGGCTACAATGAGCAGTTCTTC. This gives the protein CASSRTGLGYNEQFF.

A few counts support this clone. The chain employs TRBV5-5 and TRBJ2-3, with 9 bases aligning to TRBD2. The CDR3 length is 14 residues. The V gene end was trimmed by 4 bases and the J gene end by 1 base; junction bases not matched to a gene: 1. CDR1 and CDR2 from the germline V gene are SGHKS and YYEKEE (reference sequence). CDR3 in amino acids: CASSRTSGTDTQYF. Written as DNA, the CDR3 is TGTGCCAGCAGCCGGACTAGCGGCACAGATACGCAGTATTTT.

The chain has TRBV4-1 and TRBJ1-2; no definite D call. The CDR3 has 13 residues. Per germline, CDR1 MGHRA and CDR2 YSYEKL. Trimming cost V 0 bases and J 4 bases, with 6 bases left between them. The CDR3 sequence is CASSQESGYGYTF. DNA for the CDR3: TGCGCCAGCAGCCAAGAGTCGGGCTATGGCTACACCTTC.